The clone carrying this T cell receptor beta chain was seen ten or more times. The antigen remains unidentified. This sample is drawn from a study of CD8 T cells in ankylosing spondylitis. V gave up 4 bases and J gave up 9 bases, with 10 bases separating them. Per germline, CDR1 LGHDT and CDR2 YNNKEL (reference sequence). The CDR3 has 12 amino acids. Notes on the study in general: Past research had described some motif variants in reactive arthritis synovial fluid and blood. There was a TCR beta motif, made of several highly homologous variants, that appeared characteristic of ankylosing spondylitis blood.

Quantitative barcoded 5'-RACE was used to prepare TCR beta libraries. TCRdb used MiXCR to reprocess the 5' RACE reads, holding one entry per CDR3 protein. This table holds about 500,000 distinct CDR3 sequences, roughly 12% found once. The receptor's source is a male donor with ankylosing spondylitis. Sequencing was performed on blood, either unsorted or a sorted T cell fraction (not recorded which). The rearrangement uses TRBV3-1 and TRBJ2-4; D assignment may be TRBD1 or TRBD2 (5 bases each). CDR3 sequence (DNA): TGTGCCAGCAGCCGAGGGACCAGCATTCAGTACTTC. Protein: CASSRGTSIQYF. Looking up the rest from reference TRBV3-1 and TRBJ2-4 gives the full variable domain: DTAVSQTPKYLVTQMGNDKSIKCEQNLGHDTMYWYKQDSKKFLKIMFSYNNKELIINETVPNRFSPKSPDKAHLNLHINSLELGDSAVYFCASSRGTSIQYFGAGTRLSVL.